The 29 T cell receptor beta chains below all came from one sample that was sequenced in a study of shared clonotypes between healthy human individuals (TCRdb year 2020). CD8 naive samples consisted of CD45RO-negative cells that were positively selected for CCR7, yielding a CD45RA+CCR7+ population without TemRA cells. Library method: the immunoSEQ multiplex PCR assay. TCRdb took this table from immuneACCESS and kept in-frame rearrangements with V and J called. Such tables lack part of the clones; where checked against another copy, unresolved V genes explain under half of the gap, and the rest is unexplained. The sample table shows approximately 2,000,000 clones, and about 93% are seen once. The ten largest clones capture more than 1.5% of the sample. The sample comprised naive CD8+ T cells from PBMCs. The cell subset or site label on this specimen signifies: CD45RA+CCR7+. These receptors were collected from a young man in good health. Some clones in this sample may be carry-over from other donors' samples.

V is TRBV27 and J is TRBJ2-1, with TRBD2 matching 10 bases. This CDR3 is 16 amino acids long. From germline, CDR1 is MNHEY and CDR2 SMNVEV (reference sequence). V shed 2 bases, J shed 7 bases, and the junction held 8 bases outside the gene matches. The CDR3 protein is CASSLLAGVLLNEQFF. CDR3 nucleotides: TGTGCCAGCAGTTTACTAGCGGGAGTCCTTCTTAATGAGCAGTTCTTC.

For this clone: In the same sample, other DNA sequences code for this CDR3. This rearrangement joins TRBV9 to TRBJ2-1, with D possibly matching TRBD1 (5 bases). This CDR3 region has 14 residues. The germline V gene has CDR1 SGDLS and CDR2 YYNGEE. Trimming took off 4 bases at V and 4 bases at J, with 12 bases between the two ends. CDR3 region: CASSPADSYNEQFF. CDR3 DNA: TGTGCCAGCAGCCCCGCAGACAGTTACAATGAGCAGTTCTTC.

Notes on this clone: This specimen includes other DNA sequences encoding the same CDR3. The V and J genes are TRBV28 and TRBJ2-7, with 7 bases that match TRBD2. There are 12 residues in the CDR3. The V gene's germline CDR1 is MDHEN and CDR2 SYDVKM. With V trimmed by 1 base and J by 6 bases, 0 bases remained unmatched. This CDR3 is CASSLSGGEQYF. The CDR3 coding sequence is TGTGCCAGCAGTTTATCGGGGGGCGAGCAGTACTTC.

CDR3 DNA sequence: TGTGCCAGCAGTGTGCCAGCAACTAATGAAAAACTGTTTTTT. It specifies CASSVPATNEKLFF. V gene TRBV2 combines with J gene TRBJ1-4; no firm D call. The ends were cut back, 4 bases at V and 0 bases at J, with 6 bases in the middle. The CDR3 covers 14 residues. Germline lookup yields CDR1 SNHLY and CDR2 FYNNEI.

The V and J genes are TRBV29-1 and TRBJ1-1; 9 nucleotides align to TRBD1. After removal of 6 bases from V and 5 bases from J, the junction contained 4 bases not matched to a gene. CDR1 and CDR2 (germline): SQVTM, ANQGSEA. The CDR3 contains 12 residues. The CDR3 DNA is TGCAGCGTCAATGACAGGGGGACTGAAGCTTTCTTT. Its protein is CSVNDRGTEAFF.

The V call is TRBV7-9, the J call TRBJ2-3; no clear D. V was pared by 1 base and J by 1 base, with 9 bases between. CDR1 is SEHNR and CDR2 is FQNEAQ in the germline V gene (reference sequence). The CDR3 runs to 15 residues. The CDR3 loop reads CASSLGVGGTDTQYF. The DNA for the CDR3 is TGTGCCAGCAGCTTAGGAGTTGGTGGCACAGATACGCAGTATTTT.

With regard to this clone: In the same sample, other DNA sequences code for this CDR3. Here the CDR3 reads CASSLAGGNEQFF. Written as DNA, the CDR3 is TGTGCCAGCAGCTTAGCGGGGGGGAATGAGCAGTTCTTC. The rearrangement links TRBV7-9 to TRBJ2-1; 7 nucleotides match TRBD2. The CDR3 sequence is 13 residues long. CDR1 and CDR2 (germline): SEHNR, FQNEAQ (reference sequence). V dropped 0 bases and J dropped 7; count of bases not matched to a gene: 0.

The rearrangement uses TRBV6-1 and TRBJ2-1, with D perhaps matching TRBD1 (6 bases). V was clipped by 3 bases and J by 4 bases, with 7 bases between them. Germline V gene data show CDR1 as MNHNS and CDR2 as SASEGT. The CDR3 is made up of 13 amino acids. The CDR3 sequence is CASSEDSYNEQFF. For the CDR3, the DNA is TGTGCCAGCAGTGAGGACAGTTACAATGAGCAGTTCTTC.

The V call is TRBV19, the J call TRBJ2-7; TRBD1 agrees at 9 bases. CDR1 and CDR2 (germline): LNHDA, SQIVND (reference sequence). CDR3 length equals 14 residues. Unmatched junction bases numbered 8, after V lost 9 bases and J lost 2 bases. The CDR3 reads CASRRDRDTYEQYF. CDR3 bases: TGTGCCAGCCGACGGGACAGGGACACCTACGAGCAGTACTTC.

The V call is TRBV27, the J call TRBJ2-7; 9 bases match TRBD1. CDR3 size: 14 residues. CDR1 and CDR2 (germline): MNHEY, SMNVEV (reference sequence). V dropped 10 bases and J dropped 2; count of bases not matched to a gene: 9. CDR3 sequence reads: CATQGGDRAYEQYF. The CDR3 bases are TGTGCCACACAAGGAGGGGACAGGGCCTACGAGCAGTACTTC.

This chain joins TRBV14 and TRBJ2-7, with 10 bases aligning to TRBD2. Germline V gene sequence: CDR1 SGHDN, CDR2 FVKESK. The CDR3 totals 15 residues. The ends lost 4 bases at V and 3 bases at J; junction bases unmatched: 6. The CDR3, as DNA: TGTGCCAGCAGCCCTAGGACTAGCGGATACTACGAGCAGTACTTC. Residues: CASSPRTSGYYEQYF. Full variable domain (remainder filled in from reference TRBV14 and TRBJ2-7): EAGVTQFPSHSVIEKGQTVTLRCDPISGHDNLYWYRRVMGKEIKFLLHFVKESKQDESGMPNNRFLAERTGGTYSTLKVQPAELEDSGVYFCASSPRTSGYYEQYFGPGTRLTVT.

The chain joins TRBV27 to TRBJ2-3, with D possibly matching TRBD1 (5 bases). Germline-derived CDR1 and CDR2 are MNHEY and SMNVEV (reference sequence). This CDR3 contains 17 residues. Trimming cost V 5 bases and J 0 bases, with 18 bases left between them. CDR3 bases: TGTGCCAGCAGTCCCCTGGGGCCCCCAAGGAGCACAGATACGCAGTATTTT. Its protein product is CASSPLGPPRSTDTQYF.

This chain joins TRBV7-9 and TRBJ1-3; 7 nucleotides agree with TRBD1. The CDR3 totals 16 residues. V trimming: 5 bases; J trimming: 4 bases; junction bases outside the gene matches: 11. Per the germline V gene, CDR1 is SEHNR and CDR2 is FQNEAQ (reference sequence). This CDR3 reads CASSQPDREGGNTIYF. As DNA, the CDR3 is TGTGCCAGCAGCCAACCCGACAGGGAAGGAGGAAACACCATATATTTT.

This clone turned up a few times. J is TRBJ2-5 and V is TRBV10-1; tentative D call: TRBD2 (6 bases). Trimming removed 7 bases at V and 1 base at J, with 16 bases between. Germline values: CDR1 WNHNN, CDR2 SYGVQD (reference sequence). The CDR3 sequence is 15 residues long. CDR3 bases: TGCGCCAGCATCGAGGGACTTCAACTCCAAGAGACCCAGTACTTC. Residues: CASIEGLQLQETQYF.

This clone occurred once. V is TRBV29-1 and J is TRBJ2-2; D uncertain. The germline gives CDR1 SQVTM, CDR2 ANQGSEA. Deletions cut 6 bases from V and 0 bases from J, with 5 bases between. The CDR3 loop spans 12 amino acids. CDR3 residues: CSVTPNTGELFF. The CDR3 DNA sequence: TGCAGCGTAACTCCGAACACCGGGGAGCTGTTTTTT.

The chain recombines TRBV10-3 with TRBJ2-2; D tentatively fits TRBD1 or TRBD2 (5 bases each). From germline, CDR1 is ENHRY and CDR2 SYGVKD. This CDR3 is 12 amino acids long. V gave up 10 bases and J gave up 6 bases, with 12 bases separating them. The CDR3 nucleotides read TGTGCCAGGGGACCTTCACCCGGGGAGCTGTTTTTT. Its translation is CARGPSPGELFF.

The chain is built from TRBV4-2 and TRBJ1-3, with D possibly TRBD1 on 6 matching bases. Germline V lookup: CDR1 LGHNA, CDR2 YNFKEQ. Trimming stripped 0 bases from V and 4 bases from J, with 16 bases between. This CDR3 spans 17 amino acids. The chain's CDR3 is CASSQDGQGLEGNTIYF. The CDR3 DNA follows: TGTGCCAGCAGCCAAGACGGTCAGGGGTTGGAGGGAAACACCATATATTTT.

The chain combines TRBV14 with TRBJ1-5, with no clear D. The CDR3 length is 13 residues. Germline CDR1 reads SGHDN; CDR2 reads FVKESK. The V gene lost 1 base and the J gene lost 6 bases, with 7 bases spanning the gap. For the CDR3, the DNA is TGTGCCAGCAGCCAAGGAGCCAGTCAGCCCCAGCATTTT. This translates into CASSQGASQPQHF.

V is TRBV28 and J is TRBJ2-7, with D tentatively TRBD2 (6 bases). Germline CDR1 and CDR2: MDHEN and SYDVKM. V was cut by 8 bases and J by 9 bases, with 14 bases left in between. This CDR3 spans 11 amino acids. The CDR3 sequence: CASERGTLQYF. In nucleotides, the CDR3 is TGTGCCAGCGAACGGGGGACGTTGCAGTACTTC.

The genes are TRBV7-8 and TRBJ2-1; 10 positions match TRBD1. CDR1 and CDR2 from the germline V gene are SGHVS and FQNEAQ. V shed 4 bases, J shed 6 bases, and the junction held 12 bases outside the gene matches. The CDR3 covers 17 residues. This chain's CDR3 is CASSSQARDRGANEQFF. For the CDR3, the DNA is TGTGCCAGCAGCTCCCAAGCCCGGGACAGGGGAGCCAATGAGCAGTTCTTC.

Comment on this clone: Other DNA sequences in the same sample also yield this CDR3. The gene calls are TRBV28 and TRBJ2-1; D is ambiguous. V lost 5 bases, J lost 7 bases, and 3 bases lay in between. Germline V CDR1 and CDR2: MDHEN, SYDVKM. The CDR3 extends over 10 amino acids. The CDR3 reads CASSLNEQFF. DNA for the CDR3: TGTGCCAGCAGTCTGAATGAGCAGTTCTTC. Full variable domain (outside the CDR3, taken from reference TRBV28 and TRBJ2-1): DVKVTQSSRYLVKRTGEKVFLECVQDMDHENMFWYRQDPGLGLRLIYFSYDVKMKEKGDIPEGYSVSREKKERFSLILESASTNQTSMYLCASSLNEQFFGPGTRLTVL.

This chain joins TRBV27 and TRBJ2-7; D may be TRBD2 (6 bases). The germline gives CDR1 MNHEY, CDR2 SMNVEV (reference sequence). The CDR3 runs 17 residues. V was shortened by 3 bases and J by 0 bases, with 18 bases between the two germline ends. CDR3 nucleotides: TGTGCCAGCAGTTTTATAGTCGACGGGACTCGCTCCTACGAGCAGTACTTC. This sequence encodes CASSFIVDGTRSYEQYF.

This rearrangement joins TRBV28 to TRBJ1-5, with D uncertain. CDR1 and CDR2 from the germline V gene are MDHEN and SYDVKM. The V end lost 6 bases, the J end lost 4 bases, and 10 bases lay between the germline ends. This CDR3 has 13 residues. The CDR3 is CASRPGMNQPQHF. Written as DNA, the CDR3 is TGTGCCAGCAGACCGGGGATGAATCAGCCCCAGCATTTT.

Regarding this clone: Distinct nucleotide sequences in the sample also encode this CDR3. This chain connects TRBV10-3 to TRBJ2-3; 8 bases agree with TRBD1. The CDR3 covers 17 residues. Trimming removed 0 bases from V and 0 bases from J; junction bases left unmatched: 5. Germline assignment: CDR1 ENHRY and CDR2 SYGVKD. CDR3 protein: CAISESVGTGSTDTQYF. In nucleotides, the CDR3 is TGTGCCATCAGTGAGTCGGTCGGGACAGGAAGCACAGATACGCAGTATTTT.

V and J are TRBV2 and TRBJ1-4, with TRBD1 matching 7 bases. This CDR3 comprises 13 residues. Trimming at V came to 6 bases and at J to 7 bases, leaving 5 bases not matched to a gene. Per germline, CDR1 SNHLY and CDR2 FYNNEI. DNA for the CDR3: TGTGCCAGCAGCGGACAGGTTTTTGAAAAACTGTTTTTT. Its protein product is CASSGQVFEKLFF. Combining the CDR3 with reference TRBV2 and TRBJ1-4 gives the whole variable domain EPEVTQTPSHQVTQMGQEVILRCVPISNHLYFYWYRQILGQKVEFLVSFYNNEISEKSEIFDDQFSVERPDGSNFTLKIRSTKLEDSAMYFCASSGQVFEKLFFGSGTQLSVL.

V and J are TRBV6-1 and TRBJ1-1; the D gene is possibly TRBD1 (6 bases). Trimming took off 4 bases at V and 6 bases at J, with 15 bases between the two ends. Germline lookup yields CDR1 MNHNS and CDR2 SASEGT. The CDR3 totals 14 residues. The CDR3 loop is CASSALTGLPEAFF. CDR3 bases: TGTGCCAGCAGTGCTCTGACAGGACTACCTGAAGCTTTCTTT.

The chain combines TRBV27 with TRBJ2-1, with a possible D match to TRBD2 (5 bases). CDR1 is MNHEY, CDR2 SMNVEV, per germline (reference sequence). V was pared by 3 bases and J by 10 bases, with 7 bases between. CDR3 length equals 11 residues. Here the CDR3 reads CASSFTGEQFF. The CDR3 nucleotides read TGTGCCAGCAGTTTTACGGGGGAGCAGTTCTTC.

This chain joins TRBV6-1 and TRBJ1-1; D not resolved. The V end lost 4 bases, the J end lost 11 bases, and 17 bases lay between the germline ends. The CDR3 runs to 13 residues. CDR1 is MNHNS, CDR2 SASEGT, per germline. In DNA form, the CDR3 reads TGTGCCAGCAGTGCCTGGCTCTGGATGGAGGCTTTCTTT. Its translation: CASSAWLWMEAFF.

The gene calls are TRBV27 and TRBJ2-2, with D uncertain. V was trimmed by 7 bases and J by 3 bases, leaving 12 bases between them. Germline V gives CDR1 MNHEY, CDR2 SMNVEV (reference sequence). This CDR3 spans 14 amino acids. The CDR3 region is CASKGRAYTGELFF. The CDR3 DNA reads TGTGCCAGCAAGGGCCGCGCATACACCGGGGAGCTGTTTTTT.